This T cell receptor (beta chain) was captured by sequencing in a study of T cells after yellow fever vaccination. Findings and limits, study-wide: Weaker overall was a secondary response that nonetheless peaked faster, on day 5 versus 15.

MiXCR, run by TCRdb on the 5' RACE reads, gives a single entry per CDR3 protein. Of 300,000 or so distinct CDR3 sequences in the sample, approximately 3.9% were seen once. This clonotype was recorded at least ten times. Antigen: not known. Germline CDR1 MNHNY, CDR2 SVGAGI (reference sequence). V was pared by 6 bases and J by 5 bases, with 5 bases between. This CDR3 has 11 residues. The receptor was isolated from a man aged 18 to 30 who received the YFV17D yellow fever vaccine. The material was PBMCs, obtained 5 days after the yellow fever booster vaccination. The chain links TRBV6-6 to TRBJ2-1; D is undetermined. The chain's CDR3 is CASRLNNEQFF. The CDR3 DNA follows: TGTGCCAGCAGACTTAACAATGAGCAGTTCTTC.